This is a list of T cell receptor beta chains from one sample in a study of CD8+CD57+ T cells in acquired aplastic anemia. TCRdb re-called the reads through MiXCR, storing one row per CDR3 protein. The table has about 180,000 distinct CDR3 sequences, approximately 46% seen once. The sample comprised sorted CD4+, CD8+, or CD8+CD57+ T cells (not recorded which) from PBMCs. The receptor source for this set is a human donor in good health. Both conserved end residues are part of each CDR3. The D gene is left open where the match is weak. Clone size is stated in some rows and not others, as once, few, many or a class when expanded.

J gene | clone size | CDR3 length | V gene | D gene | CDR3 DNA | CDR3 protein
TRBJ2-6 | . | 17 | TRBV20-1 | . | TGCAGTGCCCGGTCCCGTCCAGGGTTGGCTGGGGCCAACGTCCTGACTTTC | CSARSRPGLAGANVLTF
TRBJ2-7 | many | 11 | TRBV7-8 | TRBD2 | TGTGCCAGCAGCTTAGGGGCGGGAGTGTACTTC | CASSLGAGVYF
TRBJ1-1 | few | 13 | TRBV6-1 | . | TGTGCCAGCAGCCAAACAGGGAACACTGAAGCTTTCTTT | CASSQTGNTEAFF
TRBJ1-5 | many | 16 | TRBV19 | . | TGTGCCAGTACCAAGGGAATGGGGGCTAGCAATCAGCCCCAGCATTTT | CASTKGMGASNQPQHF
TRBJ2-7 | few | 14 | TRBV2 | . | TGTGCCAGCAGTTCGGACAGCCTTGCCTACGAGCAGTACTTC | CASSSDSLAYEQYF
TRBJ2-6 | many | 19 | TRBV19 | . | TGTGCCAGTAGTATAGTAGGAGGGGCTACCCACTCTGGGGCCAACGTCCTGACTTTC | CASSIVGGATHSGANVLTF
TRBJ1-1 | . | 13 | TRBV19 | . | TGTGCCAGTAGTCCACTAGGGTCCACTGGAGCTTTCTTT | CASSPLGSTGAFF
TRBJ1-1 | . | 15 | TRBV5-5 | . | TGTGCCAACAGCTTTTACAGGGTTGGGGACACTGAAGCTTTCTTT | CANSFYRVGDTEAFF
TRBJ2-3 | many | 14 | TRBV29-1 | TRBD1 | TGCAGCGTTCGAAGGGACAGGCAAGCGGATACGCAGTATTTT | CSVRRDRQADTQYF
TRBJ2-5 | few | 14 | TRBV10-3 | TRBD1 | TGTGCCATCAGTTCACAGGGGGCGCTTGAGACCCAGTACTTC | CAISSQGALETQYF
TRBJ2-7 | . | 11 | TRBV10-1 | . | TGCGCCAGCAGTCCCGCCTACGAGCAGTACTTC | CASSPAYEQYF
TRBJ1-6 | . | 13 | TRBV29-1 | . | TGCAGCGTTGAAGATGGGTATGGGTCACCCCTCCACTTT | CSVEDGYGSPLHF
TRBJ2-5 | once | 16 | TRBV14 | TRBD1 | TGTGCCAGCAGCCCGGACCCCACAGGGGTGTTGGAGACCCAGTACTTC | CASSPDPTGVLETQYF
TRBJ2-7 | . | 13 | TRBV25-1 | . | TGTGCCACCGGGCCCCAAGAGTACTACGAGCAGTACTTC | CATGPQEYYEQYF
TRBJ2-3 | . | 14 | TRBV19 | . | TGTGCCAGTAAGAACGCACTGGGTACAGATACGCAGTATTTT | CASKNALGTDTQYF
TRBJ2-3 | . | 13 | TRBV10-3 | TRBD1 | TGTGCCAGCACAGGGGGCAGCACAGATACGCAGTATTTT | CASTGGSTDTQYF
TRBJ2-7 | . | 18 | TRBV12-3/TRBV12-4 | TRBD2 | TGTGCCAGCAGTTTAGGACTAGCGGGAGGGCCGTTGGTTTACGAGCAGTACTTC | CASSLGLAGGPLVYEQYF
TRBJ2-1 | many | 16 | TRBV7-3 | TRBD2 | TGTGCCAGCAGCTTACTTGGGACTAGGTCCCTCGATGAGCAGTTCTTC | CASSLLGTRSLDEQFF
TRBJ1-1 | . | 13 | TRBV2 | TRBD1 | TGTGCCAGCAGCGGGACAGCCCAAGAGCGAGCTTTCTTT | CASSGTAQERAFF
TRBJ1-3 | few | 14 | TRBV6-2/TRBV6-3 | . | TGTGCCAGCAGTTACAGCTACTCTGGAAACACCATATATTTT | CASSYSYSGNTIYF
TRBJ2-7 | many | 13 | TRBV10-3 | . | TGTGCCATCAGTGAGGGACACTTGGGCGAGCAGTACTTC | CAISEGHLGEQYF
TRBJ2-2 | . | 14 | TRBV7-2 | . | TGTGCCAGCAGCTTAATCCCAGCGACCGGGGAGCTGTTTTTT | CASSLIPATGELFF
TRBJ2-5 | few | 15 | TRBV2 | TRBD2 | TGTGCCAGCAGCCTACTAGCGGGGGGTCAAGAGACCCAGTACTTC | CASSLLAGGQETQYF
TRBJ2-7 | . | 16 | TRBV28 | TRBD2 | TGTGCCAGCAGTTTCTATGGACTAGCGGCATCCTACGAGCAGTACTTC | CASSFYGLAASYEQYF
TRBJ1-3 | . | 13 | TRBV29-1 | . | TGCAGCGTAAACCAGGGCTCTGGAAACACCATATATTTT | CSVNQGSGNTIYF
TRBJ2-1 | many | 15 | TRBV6-4 | . | TGTGCCAGCAGCGAAAGGACGGACGGCGTGGATGAGCAGTTCTTC | CASSERTDGVDEQFF
TRBJ2-5 | many | 16 | TRBV20-1 | . | TGCAGTGCTAGAGGTATAAGCGGGCCTACGCAAGAGACCCAGTACTTC | CSARGISGPTQETQYF
TRBJ1-1 | . | 14 | TRBV19 | . | TGTGCCAGTAGTTTGTCAGGGGTGGATACTGAAGCTTTCTTT | CASSLSGVDTEAFF
TRBJ2-7 | . | 12 | TRBV29-1 | . | TGCAGCGTTGTAGGGGGCGCGGGGGAGCAGTACTTC | CSVVGGAGEQYF
TRBJ2-5 | . | 14 | TRBV29-1 | TRBD2 | TGCAGCGTTCCTCAGACTAGCGGCGGAGAGACCCAGTACTTC | CSVPQTSGGETQYF
TRBJ1-5 | once | 16 | TRBV10-1 | TRBD1 | TGCGCCAGCGGGAGGGACAGGGGTTATAGCAATCAGCCCCAGCATTTT | CASGRDRGYSNQPQHF
TRBJ1-5 | many | 16 | TRBV4-3 | . | TGCGCCAGCAGCCAAGAGGCAAGAAATAGCAATCAGCCCCAGCATTTT | CASSQEARNSNQPQHF
TRBJ1-2 | . | 13 | TRBV4-2 | . | TGTGCCAGCAGCCAAGATACCGGGGATGGCTACACCTTC | CASSQDTGDGYTF
TRBJ2-3 | many | 14 | TRBV19 | . | TGTGCCAGTAACAACGGGAGAGGCACAGATACGCAGTATTTT | CASNNGRGTDTQYF
TRBJ2-7 | few | 12 | TRBV6-1 | . | TGTGCCAGCACCTCCGGACGGGCGGAGCAGTACTTC | CASTSGRAEQYF
TRBJ2-1 | many | 12 | TRBV7-8 | . | TGTGCCAGCAGCTTAGTGGGCAATGAGCAGTTCTTC | CASSLVGNEQFF
TRBJ2-2 | many | 11 | TRBV7-6 | . | TGTGCCAGCAGCCCAACCGGGGAGCTGTTTTTT | CASSPTGELFF
TRBJ2-3 | many | 15 | TRBV20-1 | TRBD2 | TGCAGTGTACCTCCTTTTAGCGGGAACCGAGATACGCAGTATTTT | CSVPPFSGNRDTQYF
TRBJ2-7 | few | 15 | TRBV5-6 | TRBD2 | TGTGCCAGCAGCTTAAGCGGGGGCCTCTCCTACGAGCAGTACTTC | CASSLSGGLSYEQYF
TRBJ1-3 | few | 18 | TRBV6-5 | . | TGTGCCAGCAGTTCCTCGGGCCTGGGGCCATCACAGGGAAACACCATATATTTT | CASSSSGLGPSQGNTIYF
TRBJ1-6 | . | 15 | TRBV10-3 | TRBD1 | TGTGCCATCAGCGCTGAAGAGGACAGGGGGTCACCCCTCCACTTT | CAISAEEDRGSPLHF
TRBJ2-5 | . | 15 | TRBV29-1 | . | TGCAGCGTTGAAGATTTCCGCGGGTTCCGGGAGACCCAGTACTTC | CSVEDFRGFRETQYF
TRBJ1-2 | few | 11 | TRBV10-3 | . | TGTGCCATCAGTGGGGGCTATGGCTACACCTTC | CAISGGYGYTF
TRBJ2-1 | . | 13 | TRBV19 | . | TGTGCCAGTAGTTGGCTAGGGGACAATGAGCAGTTCTTC | CASSWLGDNEQFF
TRBJ1-6 | many | 13 | TRBV15 | . | TGTGCCACCAGCAGAGACAGGGCCTCACCCCTCCACTTT | CATSRDRASPLHF
TRBJ1-2 | . | 13 | TRBV2 | TRBD1 | TGTGCCAGCACGGGGGACAGGGGGCAAGGCTACACCTTC | CASTGDRGQGYTF
TRBJ2-7 | . | 13 | TRBV10-2 | . | TGCGCCAGCACGGGGGAGCCGCCCTACGAGCAGTACTTC | CASTGEPPYEQYF
TRBJ2-3 | . | 11 | TRBV5-1 | . | TGCGCCAGCAGCTTTCTAGATACGCAGTATTTT | CASSFLDTQYF
TRBJ2-7 | . | 17 | TRBV20-1 | . | TGCAGTGCTCTAATTAGGGGAGTAGCGCGCTCCTCCTACGAGCAGTACTTC | CSALIRGVARSSYEQYF
TRBJ2-1 | . | 17 | TRBV5-1 | TRBD2 | TGCGCCAGCAGCCTTCGACTAGCGGTTAGCTCCTACAATGAGCAGTTCTTC | CASSLRLAVSSYNEQFF